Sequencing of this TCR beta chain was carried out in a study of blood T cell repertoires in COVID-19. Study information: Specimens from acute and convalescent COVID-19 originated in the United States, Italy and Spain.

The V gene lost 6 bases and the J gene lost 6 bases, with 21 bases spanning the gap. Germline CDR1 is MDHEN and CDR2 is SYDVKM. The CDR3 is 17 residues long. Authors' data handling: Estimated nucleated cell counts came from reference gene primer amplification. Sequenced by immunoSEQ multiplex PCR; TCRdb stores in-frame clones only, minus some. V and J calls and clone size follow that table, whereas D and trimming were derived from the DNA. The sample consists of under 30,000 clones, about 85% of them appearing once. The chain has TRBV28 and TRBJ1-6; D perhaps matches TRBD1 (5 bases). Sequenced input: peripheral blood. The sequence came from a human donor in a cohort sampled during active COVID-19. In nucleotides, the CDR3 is TGTGCCAGCAGGACCCCGGAGGGGCAGAATTTTAATTCACCCCTCCACTTT. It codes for CASRTPEGQNFNSPLHF.